Sequencing of this T cell receptor beta chain was carried out in a study of beta chain features in type 1 diabetes. About the study: There was similarity between patients and healthy donors in age, gender and cell yields.

Study-wide results and caveats: Patients and controls would be equally affected if PCR favored shorter templates.

Every single donor gave one heparinised blood draw, and these averaged around 110 mL. CD4+ cells of the naive, central memory, regulatory and stem cell-like memory types were sorted via CD45RO/CCR7/CD25/CD127/CD95/CD27. V lost 4 bases and J lost 4, with 14 bases in between. Germline values: CDR1 SGHDT, CDR2 YYEEEE. This CDR3 has 14 residues. This clone was observed a few times. Antigen specificity is unknown. As every portion of the isolated RNA was reverse transcribed, the sequencing read expressed TCRB transcripts. Profiled with immunoSEQ multiplex PCR; TCRdb holds only in-frame clones, not every one. Of some 150,000 clones in the sample, 10% were seen once.

This sequence was found in a man younger than 35 in good health. The material sequenced was naive CD4+ T cells from blood. The V and J genes are TRBV5-6 and TRBJ1-2; possible D gene TRBD1, 6 bases. In nucleotides, the CDR3 is TGTGCCAGCAGCGCGGACAGAAGACGCTATGGCTACACCTTC. Translated: CASSADRRRYGYTF.